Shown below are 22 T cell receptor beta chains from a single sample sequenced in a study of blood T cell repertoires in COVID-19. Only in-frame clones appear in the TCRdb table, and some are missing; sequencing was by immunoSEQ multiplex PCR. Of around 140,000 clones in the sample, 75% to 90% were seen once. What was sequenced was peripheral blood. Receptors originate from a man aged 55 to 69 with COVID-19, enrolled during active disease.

For the CDR3, the DNA is TGTGCCAGCAGTTGGCGACAGAACACTGAAGCTTTCTTT. Translating gives CASSWRQNTEAFF. The chain carries TRBV12-3 or TRBV12-4 and TRBJ1-1; D is ambiguous. Trimming left V 4 bases short and J 1 base short, with 7 bases between. This CDR3 contains 13 residues.

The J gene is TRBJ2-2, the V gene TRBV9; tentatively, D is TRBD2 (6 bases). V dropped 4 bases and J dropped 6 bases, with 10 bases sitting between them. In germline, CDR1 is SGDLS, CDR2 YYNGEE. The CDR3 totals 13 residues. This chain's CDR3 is CASSLLASGELFF. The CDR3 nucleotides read TGTGCCAGCAGCTTACTAGCCTCCGGGGAGCTGTTTTTT.

The CDR3 loop is CASSLQENNYGYTF. The CDR3 nucleotides are TGCGCCAGCAGCTTACAGGAGAATAACTATGGCTACACCTTC. The chain employs TRBV5-1 and TRBJ1-2, with D tentatively TRBD1 (5 bases). The CDR3 runs 14 residues. V gave up 2 bases and J gave up 1 base, with 9 bases separating them. CDR1 SGHRS and CDR2 YFSETQ come from the germline V gene.

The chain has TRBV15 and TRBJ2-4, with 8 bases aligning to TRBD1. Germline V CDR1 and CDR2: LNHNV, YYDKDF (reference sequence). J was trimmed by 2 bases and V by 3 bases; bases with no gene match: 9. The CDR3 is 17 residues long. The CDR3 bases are TGTGCCACCAGCAGGCGGGTTGGACAGGGACCCAAAAACATTCAGTACTTC. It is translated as CATSRRVGQGPKNIQYF.

Written as DNA, the CDR3 is TGTGCCAGCGGTAGGAGAATAGTTGTAGGAGATACGCAGTATTTT. It translates to CASGRRIVVGDTQYF. The chain is built from TRBV6-5 and TRBJ2-3; D remains ambiguous. The CDR3 sequence is 15 residues long. V shed 8 bases and J shed 5 bases, with 20 bases lying between them. The V gene's germline CDR1 is MNHEY and CDR2 SVGAGI.

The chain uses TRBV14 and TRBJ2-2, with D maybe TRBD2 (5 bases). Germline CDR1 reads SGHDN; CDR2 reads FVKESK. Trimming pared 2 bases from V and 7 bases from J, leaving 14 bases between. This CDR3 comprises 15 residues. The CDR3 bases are TGTGCCAGCAGCCAACTTGGACTTATGGGCGGGGAGCTGTTTTTT. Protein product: CASSQLGLMGGELFF.

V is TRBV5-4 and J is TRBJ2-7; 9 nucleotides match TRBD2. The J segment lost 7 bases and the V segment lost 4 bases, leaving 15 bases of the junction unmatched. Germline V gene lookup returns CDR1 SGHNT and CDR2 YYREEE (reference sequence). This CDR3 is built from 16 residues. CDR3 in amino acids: CASSRPKAGGMGEQYF. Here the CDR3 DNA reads TGTGCCAGCAGCCGCCCTAAAGCGGGGGGAATGGGGGAGCAGTACTTC. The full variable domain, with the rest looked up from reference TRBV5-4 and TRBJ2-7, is ETGVTQSPTHLIKTRGQQVTLRCSSQSGHNTVSWYQQALGQGPQFIFQYYREEENGRGNFPPRFSGLQFPNYSSELNVNALELDDSALYLCASSRPKAGGMGEQYFGPGTRLTVT.

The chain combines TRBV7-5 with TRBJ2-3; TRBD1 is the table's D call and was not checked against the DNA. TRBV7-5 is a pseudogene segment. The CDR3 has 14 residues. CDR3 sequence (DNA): TGTGCCAGAAGCTTAGAAGGTCCCTCAGGTACGCAGTATTTT. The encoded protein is CARSLEGPSGTQYF.

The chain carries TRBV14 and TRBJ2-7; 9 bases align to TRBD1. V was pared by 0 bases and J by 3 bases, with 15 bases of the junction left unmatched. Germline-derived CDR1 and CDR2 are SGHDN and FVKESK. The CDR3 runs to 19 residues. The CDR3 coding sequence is TGTGCCAGCAGCCAAGATAGTTGGGGTAAAGGGACAGGGCACTACGAGCAGTACTTC. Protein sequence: CASSQDSWGKGTGHYEQYF.

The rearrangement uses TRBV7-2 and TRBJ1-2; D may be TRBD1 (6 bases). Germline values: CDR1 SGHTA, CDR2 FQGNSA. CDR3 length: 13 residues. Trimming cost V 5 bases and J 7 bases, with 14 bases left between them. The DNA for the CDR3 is TGTGCCAGCAGCCCCTCAGGGGCCGGTGGCTACACCTTC. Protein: CASSPSGAGGYTF.

CDR3 protein: CASSIGAETQYF. The CDR3 DNA reads TGTGCCAGTAGTATAGGGGCGGAGACCCAGTACTTC. The J gene is TRBJ2-5, the V gene TRBV19; D ambiguous. Trimming stripped 1 base from V and 5 bases from J, with 5 bases between. This CDR3 has 12 amino acids. Per the germline V gene, CDR1 is LNHDA and CDR2 is SQIVND (reference sequence).

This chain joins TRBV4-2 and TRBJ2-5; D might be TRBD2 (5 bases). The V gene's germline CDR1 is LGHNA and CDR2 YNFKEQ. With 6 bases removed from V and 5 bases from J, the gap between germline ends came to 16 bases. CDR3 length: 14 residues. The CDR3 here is CASRRWTGWETQYF. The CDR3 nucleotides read TGTGCCAGCAGAAGATGGACGGGATGGGAGACCCAGTACTTC.

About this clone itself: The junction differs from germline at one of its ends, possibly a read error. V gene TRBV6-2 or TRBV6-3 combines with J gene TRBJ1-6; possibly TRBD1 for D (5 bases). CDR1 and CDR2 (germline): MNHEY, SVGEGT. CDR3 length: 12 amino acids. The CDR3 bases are TGTGCCAGCAGTTACCCTCCCCGGGACTTGTACTTT. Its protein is CASSYPPRDLYF.

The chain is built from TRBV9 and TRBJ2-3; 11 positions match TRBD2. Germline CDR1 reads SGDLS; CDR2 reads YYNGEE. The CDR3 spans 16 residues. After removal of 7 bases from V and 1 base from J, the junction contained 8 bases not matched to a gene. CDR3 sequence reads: CASGFSGGAGTDTQYF. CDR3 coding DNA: TGTGCCAGCGGTTTTAGCGGGGGGGCCGGCACAGATACGCAGTATTTT.

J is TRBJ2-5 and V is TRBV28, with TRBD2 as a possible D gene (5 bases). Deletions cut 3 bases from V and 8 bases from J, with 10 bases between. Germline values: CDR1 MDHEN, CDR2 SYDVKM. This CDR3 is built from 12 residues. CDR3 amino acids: CASSFLRTTQYF. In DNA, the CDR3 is TGTGCCAGCAGTTTCCTTAGGACTACCCAGTACTTC.

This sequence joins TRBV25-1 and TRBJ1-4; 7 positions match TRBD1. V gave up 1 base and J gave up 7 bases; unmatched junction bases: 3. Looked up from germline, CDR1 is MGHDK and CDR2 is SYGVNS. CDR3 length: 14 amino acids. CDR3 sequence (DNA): TGTGCCAGCAGTGAATCCGGGACAGTTGAAAAACTGTTTTTT. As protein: CASSESGTVEKLFF.

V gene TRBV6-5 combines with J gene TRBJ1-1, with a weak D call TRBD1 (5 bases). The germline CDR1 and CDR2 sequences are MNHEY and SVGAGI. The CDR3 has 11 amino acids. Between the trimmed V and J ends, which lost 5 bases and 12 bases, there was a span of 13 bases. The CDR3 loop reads CASSRDYISFF. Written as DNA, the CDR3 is TGTGCCAGCAGTCGGGACTATATTTCTTTCTTT.

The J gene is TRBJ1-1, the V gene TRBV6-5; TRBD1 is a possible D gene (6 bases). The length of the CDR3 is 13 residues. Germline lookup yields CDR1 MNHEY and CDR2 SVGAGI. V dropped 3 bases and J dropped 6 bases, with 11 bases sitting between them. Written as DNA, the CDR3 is TGTGCCAGCAGTTATTTCAGGGGCGCTGAAGCTTTCTTT. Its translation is CASSYFRGAEAFF.

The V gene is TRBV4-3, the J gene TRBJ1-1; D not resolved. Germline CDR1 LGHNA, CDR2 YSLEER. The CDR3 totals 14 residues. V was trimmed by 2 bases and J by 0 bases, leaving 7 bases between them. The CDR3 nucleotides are TGCGCCAGCAGCCAAAACCCGGTGAACACTGAAGCTTTCTTT. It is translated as CASSQNPVNTEAFF.

The CDR3 region has the DNA TGTGCCAGTAGTATTGGGAGATCCCGAGGCAGCGCCTACGAGCAGTACTTC. Its protein product is CASSIGRSRGSAYEQYF. The chain uses TRBV19 and TRBJ2-7; D perhaps matches TRBD2 (5 bases). Trimming pared 3 bases from V and 2 bases from J, leaving 20 bases between. This CDR3 spans 17 amino acids. CDR1 and CDR2 (germline): LNHDA, SQIVND (reference sequence).

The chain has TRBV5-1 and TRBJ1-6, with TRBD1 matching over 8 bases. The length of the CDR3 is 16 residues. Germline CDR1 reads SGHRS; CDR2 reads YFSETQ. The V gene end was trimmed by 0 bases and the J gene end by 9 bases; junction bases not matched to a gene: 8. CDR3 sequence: CASSLASTGGVSPLHF. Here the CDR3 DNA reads TGCGCCAGCAGCTTGGCAAGCACAGGGGGGGTTTCACCCCTCCACTTT. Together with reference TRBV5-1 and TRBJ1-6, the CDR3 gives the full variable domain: KAGVTQTPRYLIKTRGQQVTLSCSPISGHRSVSWYQQTPGQGLQFLFEYFSETQRNKGNFPGRFSGRQFSNSRSEMNVSTLELGDSALYLCASSLASTGGVSPLHFGNGTRLTVT.

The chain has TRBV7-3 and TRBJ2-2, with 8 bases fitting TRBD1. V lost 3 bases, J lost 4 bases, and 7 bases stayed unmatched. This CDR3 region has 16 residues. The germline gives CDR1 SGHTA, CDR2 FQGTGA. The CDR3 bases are TGTGCCAGCAGCTTCAGATCCGGGACAGGCACCGGGGAGCTGTTTTTT. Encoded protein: CASSFRSGTGTGELFF.